The present entry profiles one T cell receptor beta chain with its context. These data originate in a study of shared clonotypes between healthy human individuals. Data came from immunoSEQ multiplex PCR; TCRdb stores just in-frame clones and leaves some out. The sample contains around 1 million clones, 76% of which appear only once. CDR1 and CDR2 (germline): SGHVS, FNYEAQ. Trimming cost V 3 bases and J 4 bases; bases outside gene matches: 3. The CDR3 runs 14 residues. The receptor was isolated from a man in his late teens or twenties in good health. V is TRBV7-6 and J is TRBJ2-1; 7 bases agree with TRBD2. The sample taken for sequencing was memory CD4+ T cells sorted from blood. As to subset: CD45RA-negative fraction. The CDR3 loop reads CASSFRDYYNEQFF. The CDR3 DNA reads TGTGCCAGCAGCTTCCGGGACTATTACAATGAGCAGTTCTTC.